The clone carrying this T cell receptor beta chain has just a few counts. What it binds is unknown. An Oncomine TCR Beta short-read assay was used to sequence the DNA from cultured CD4+ T cells. The genomic DNA was obtained from cultured CD4+ T cells by extraction with the QIAamp micro DNA kit. TCRdb independently ran MiXCR on the PCR reads; one entry per CDR3 protein. The repertoire has about 16,000 distinct CDR3 sequences, less than 40% of them found once; the top ten carry approximately 25%. This sample stems from a study of vaccination and CD4 T cells after COVID-19. Study details: SARS-CoV-2, HCoV-NL63, HCoV-OC43 and HCoV-229E supplied the overlapping spike peptides used to stimulate cells.

Treatment defined: roughly ten-day PBMC culture with coronavirus spike peptide pools or control peptides (ViraFEST assay). Findings and limits, study-wide: In convalescent patients, a median roughly 86% of reactive clones appeared only post-vaccination.

CDR1 MNHEY and CDR2 SMNVEV come from the germline V gene (reference sequence). The CDR3 has 14 residues. V gave up 6 bases and J gave up 4 bases; unmatched junction bases: 7. This sequence was found in a human donor who received a COVID-19 vaccine. This specimen consisted of CD4+ T cells from blood, cultured in vitro, obtained before SARS-CoV-2 vaccination. The V call is TRBV27, the J call TRBJ1-2; 8 bases map to TRBD1. This CDR3 reads CASRPTGGVYGYTF. As DNA, the CDR3 is TGTGCCAGCAGACCTACAGGGGGAGTCTATGGCTACACCTTC.